This entry is about one T cell receptor (beta chain). Its antigen is as yet unknown. CDR1 is MNHNS and CDR2 is SASEGT in the germline V gene. This CDR3 contains 11 residues. The V end was cut by 1 base, the J end by 8 bases, with 5 bases between. Method: immunoSEQ multiplex PCR; TCRdb's copy keeps in-frame clones and lacks some. The data hold over 120,000 clones, with roughly 89% observed a single time. The sample originates from a study of T cell responses to AZD1222 COVID-19 vaccine. General study results and limits: The span of vaccine-associated CD4 TCRs extended across spike, with dominance at 160-218 and 743-854.

This sample comprised peripheral blood, obtained 28 days after the second AZD1222 dose. The gene calls are TRBV6-1 and TRBJ1-2, with D uncertain. The origin of this receptor is an adult who received the AZD1222 COVID-19 vaccine. DNA for the CDR3: TGTGCCAGCAGTGAAGTCGGGGGCTACACCTTC. Translating it yields CASSEVGGYTF.